One and the same sample provided the 9 T cell receptor beta chains below, sequenced in a study of response to subunit inactivated influenza vaccine. A single record per CDR3 protein comes from TCRdb applying MiXCR to the RT-PCR reads. The profile shows 550,000 to 600,000 distinct CDR3 sequences, about 10% of them singletons. Sequences were derived from PBMCs from blood, sampled on the day of vaccination. The receptors shown here come from a man aged 45 to 65 who received an inactivated influenza vaccine.

Many counts were recorded for this clonotype. The V gene is TRBV27, the J gene TRBJ1-1; tentatively, D is TRBD1 (5 bases). CDR3 size: 14 residues. V was cut by 6 bases and J by 1 base, with 12 bases left in between. CDR1 MNHEY and CDR2 SMNVEV come from the germline V gene (reference sequence). Here the CDR3 DNA reads TGTGCCAGCAGCGACAAGGGGCAGAACACTGAAGCTTTCTTT. Its translation is CASSDKGQNTEAFF.

J is TRBJ1-1 and V is TRBV5-1, with TRBD1 matching 9 bases. Germline V gene data show CDR1 as SGHRS and CDR2 as YFSETQ. There are 16 residues in the CDR3. The ends lost 10 bases at V and 4 bases at J; junction bases unmatched: 17. CDR3 region: CASKQGAVVSGTEAFF. CDR3 in DNA: TGCGCCTCCAAACAGGGGGCAGTTGTTTCAGGCACTGAAGCTTTCTTT.

The chain has TRBV27 and TRBJ2-3; D gene ambiguous. Germline-derived CDR1 and CDR2 are MNHEY and SMNVEV (reference sequence). V was trimmed by 7 bases and J by 2 bases, leaving 16 bases between them. This CDR3 has 15 residues. The CDR3 DNA reads as TGTGCCAGCATAGAACGCCCGTTCGTCACAGATACGCAGTATTTT. Residues: CASIERPFVTDTQYF.

This clonotype was detected only a few times. The rearrangement joins TRBV27 to TRBJ2-3, with D perhaps matching TRBD1 (6 bases). Germline-derived CDR1 and CDR2 are MNHEY and SMNVEV (reference sequence). V shed 0 bases and J shed 6 bases, with 10 bases lying between them. The CDR3 is 14 amino acids. This CDR3 reads CASSLSAGADTQYF. CDR3 in DNA: TGTGCCAGCAGTTTATCAGCAGGGGCTGATACGCAGTATTTT.

The rearrangement links TRBV5-1 to TRBJ2-6; D is unresolved. V lost 0 bases and J lost 0, with 10 bases in between. Per the germline V gene, CDR1 is SGHRS and CDR2 is YFSETQ. This CDR3 spans 17 amino acids. This CDR3 reads CASSLGRVSSGANVLTF. CDR3 in DNA: TGCGCCAGCAGCTTGGGACGGGTAAGCTCTGGGGCCAACGTCCTGACTTTC.

The table lists this clonotype with many counts. This chain links TRBV28 with TRBJ2-3; D might be TRBD1 or TRBD2, each matching 5 bases. The CDR3 length is 15 residues. Trimming stripped 2 bases from V and 3 bases from J, with 12 bases between. Germline CDR1 is MDHEN and CDR2 is SYDVKM. The CDR3 is CASSLGTARTDTQYF. CDR3 DNA sequence: TGTGCCAGCAGTTTAGGGACGGCAAGAACAGATACGCAGTATTTT.

This clonotype was observed many times. The chain links TRBV7-8 to TRBJ1-3, with D uncertain. The CDR3 totals 14 residues. CDR1 is SGHVS and CDR2 is FQNEAQ in the germline V gene. Deletions cut 5 bases from V and 0 bases from J, with 8 bases between. The CDR3 region is CASSTRSSGNTIYF. CDR3 sequence (DNA): TGTGCCAGCAGCACCAGGAGCTCTGGAAACACCATATATTTT. The variable domain in full, with the rest retrieved from reference TRBV7-8 and TRBJ1-3, is GAGVSQSPRYKVAKRGQDVALRCDPISGHVSLFWYQQALGQGPEFLTYFQNEAQLDKSGLPSDRFFAERPEGSVSTLKIQRTQQEDSAVYLCASSTRSSGNTIYFGEGSWLTVV.

The chain recombines TRBV11-2 with TRBJ2-6; 13 nucleotides match TRBD2. Trimming removed 5 bases from V and 0 bases from J; junction bases left unmatched: 7. CDR1 is SGHAT, CDR2 FQNNGV, per germline. The CDR3 consists of 19 residues. The CDR3 spells CASSLGTSGAYSGANVLTF. DNA of the CDR3: TGTGCCAGCAGCCTAGGGACTAGCGGGGCTTACTCTGGGGCCAACGTCCTGACTTTC.

There are a few counts of this clonotype. This rearrangement joins TRBV6-5 to TRBJ1-3, with unresolved D. V lost 4 bases and J 0 bases, leaving 10 bases between the germline ends. The CDR3 extends over 15 amino acids. Germline V gene data show CDR1 as MNHEY and CDR2 as SVGAGI. The CDR3 DNA follows: TGTGCCAGCAGTTCCGACGGGTACTCTGGAAACACCATATATTTT. It translates to CASSSDGYSGNTIYF.